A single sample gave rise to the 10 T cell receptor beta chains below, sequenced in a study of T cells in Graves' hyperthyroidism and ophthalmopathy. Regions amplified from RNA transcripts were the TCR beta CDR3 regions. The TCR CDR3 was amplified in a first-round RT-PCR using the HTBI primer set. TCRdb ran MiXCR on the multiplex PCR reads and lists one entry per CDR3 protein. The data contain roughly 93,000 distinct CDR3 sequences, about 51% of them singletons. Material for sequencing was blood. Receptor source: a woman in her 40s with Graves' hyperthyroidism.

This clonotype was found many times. CDR3 in amino acids: CSALTGENYGYTF. In DNA, the CDR3 is TGCAGTGCTCTGACAGGGGAAAACTATGGCTACACCTTC. The V call is TRBV20-1, the J call TRBJ1-2; 8 bases match TRBD1. J gave up 2 bases and V 5 bases, and 4 bases lay outside the gene matches. The germline CDR1 and CDR2 sequences are DFQATT and SNEGSKA (reference sequence). The CDR3 spans 13 residues.

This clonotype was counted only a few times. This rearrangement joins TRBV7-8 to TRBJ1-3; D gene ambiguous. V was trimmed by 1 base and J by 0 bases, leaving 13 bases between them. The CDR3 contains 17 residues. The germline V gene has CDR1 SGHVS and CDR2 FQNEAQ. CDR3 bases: TGTGCCAGCAGCTTAGTAGCGGGAACCCACTCTGGAAACACCATATATTTT. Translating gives CASSLVAGTHSGNTIYF.

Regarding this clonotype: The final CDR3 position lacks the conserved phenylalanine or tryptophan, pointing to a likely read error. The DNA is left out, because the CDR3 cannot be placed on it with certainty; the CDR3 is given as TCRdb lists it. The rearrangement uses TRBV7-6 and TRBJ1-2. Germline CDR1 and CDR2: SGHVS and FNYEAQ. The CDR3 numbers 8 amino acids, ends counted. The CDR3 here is CASSLLWG.

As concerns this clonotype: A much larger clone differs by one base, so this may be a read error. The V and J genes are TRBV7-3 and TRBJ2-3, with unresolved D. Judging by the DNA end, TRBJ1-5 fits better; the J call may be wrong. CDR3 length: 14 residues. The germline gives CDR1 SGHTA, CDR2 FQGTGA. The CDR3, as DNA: TGTGCCAGCAGCCCCGGTGGGCCGGCAGATACGCAGCATTTT. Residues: CASSPGGPADTQHF.

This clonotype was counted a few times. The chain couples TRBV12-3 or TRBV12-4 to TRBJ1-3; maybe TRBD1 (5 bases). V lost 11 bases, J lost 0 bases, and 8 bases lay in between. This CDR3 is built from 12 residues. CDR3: CASDNSGNTIYF. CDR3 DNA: TGTGCCTCGGACAACTCTGGAAACACCATATATTTT.

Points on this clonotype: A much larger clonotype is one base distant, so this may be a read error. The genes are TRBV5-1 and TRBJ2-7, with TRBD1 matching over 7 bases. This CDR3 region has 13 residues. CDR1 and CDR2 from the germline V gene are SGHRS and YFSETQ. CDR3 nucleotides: TGCGTCAGCAGCAGGGACAGAACCTACGAGCAGTACTTC. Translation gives CVSSRDRTYEQYF.

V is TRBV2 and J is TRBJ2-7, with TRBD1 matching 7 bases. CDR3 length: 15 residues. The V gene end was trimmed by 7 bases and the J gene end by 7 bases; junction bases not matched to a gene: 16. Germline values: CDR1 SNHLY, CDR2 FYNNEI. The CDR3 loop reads CASTTRGQNPWEQYF. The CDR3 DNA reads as TGTGCCAGCACAACGAGGGGGCAAAACCCCTGGGAGCAGTACTTC.

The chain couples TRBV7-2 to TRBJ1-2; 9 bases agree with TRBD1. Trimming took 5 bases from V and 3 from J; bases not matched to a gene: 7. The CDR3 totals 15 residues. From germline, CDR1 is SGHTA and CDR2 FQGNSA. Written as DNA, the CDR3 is TGTGCCAGCAGCGTGCCCCGGGACAGGGACTATGGCTACACCTTC. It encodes CASSVPRDRDYGYTF.

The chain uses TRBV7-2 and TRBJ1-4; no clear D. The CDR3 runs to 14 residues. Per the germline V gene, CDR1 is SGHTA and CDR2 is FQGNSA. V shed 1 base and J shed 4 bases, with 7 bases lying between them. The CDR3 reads CASSLVGLNEKLFF. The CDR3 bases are TGTGCCAGCAGCTTAGTAGGGCTTAATGAAAAACTGTTTTTT.

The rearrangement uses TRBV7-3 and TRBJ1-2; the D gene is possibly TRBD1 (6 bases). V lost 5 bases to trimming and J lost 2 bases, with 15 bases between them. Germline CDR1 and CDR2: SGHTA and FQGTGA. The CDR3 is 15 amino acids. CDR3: CASSTEQGPNYGYTF. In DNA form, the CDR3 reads TGTGCCAGCAGCACCGAACAGGGACCCAACTATGGCTACACCTTC.